The present T cell receptor beta chain was sequenced within a study of cytomegalovirus exposure and HLA in healthy donors. This clone was observed a single time. What it binds is unknown. Study results and caveats: Analysis was carried out at a later point, and it linked a missense DCLRE1C variant to TCR beta V- and J-gene trimming. In a later analysis, an Asian-associated ancestry cluster reportedly showed fewer N-insertions than the approximately 620-donor mean.

The PCR contained 60 Vbeta and 13 Jbeta primers. TCRdb's copy holds only in-frame clones and misses some; the assay was immunoSEQ multiplex PCR. This sample has approximately 200,000 clones, with 70% to 90% found just once. The J segment lost 4 bases and the V segment lost 5 bases, leaving 6 bases of the junction unmatched. Looked up from germline, CDR1 is MNHNS and CDR2 is SASEGT. The CDR3 totals 14 residues. This clonotype originated in a woman between 45 and 65 years old in good health and CMV-seronegative. Sequenced: PBMCs. V is TRBV6-1 and J is TRBJ2-7; 9 bases fit TRBD1. The DNA for the CDR3 is TGTGCCAGCAGTCCACAGGGGGCGGGATACGAGCAGTACTTC. Protein product: CASSPQGAGYEQYF.